Included here is one T cell receptor beta chain sequence, with context. This entry is derived from a study of T cells in tuberculosis. V was shortened by 5 bases and J by 6 bases, with 14 bases between the two germline ends. Germline V gene sequence: CDR1 SGHTA, CDR2 FQGNSA. The CDR3 is 13 amino acids. Measured with immunoSEQ multiplex PCR; TCRdb has only the in-frame clones, and not every one. The table records 20,000 to 25,000 clones, 95% to 98% of them present only once. Sequenced input: PBMCs. V and J are TRBV7-2 and TRBJ2-7; the D is unclear. This TCR came from a donor under 30 with latent tuberculosis or without tuberculosis infection. Here the CDR3 reads CASSLANGFEQYF. CDR3 DNA sequence: TGTGCCAGCAGCCTCGCCAACGGGTTCGAGCAGTACTTC.